The TCR beta chain under discussion was sequenced for a study of OX40 agonist ivuxolimab in advanced cancers. Study as a whole: Patients got intravenous ivuxolimab at 0.01 to 10 mg/kg every 2 weeks. Mean age 60 years, range about 23 to 79; approximately 80% male.

TCRdb keeps only in-frame clones here, not all; method: immunoSEQ multiplex PCR. The table records 80,000 or so clones, approximately 89% of them present only once. CDR1 SGHRS and CDR2 YFSETQ come from the germline V gene. The CDR3 covers 15 residues. Trimming pared 4 bases from V and 4 bases from J, leaving 16 bases between. Sequenced here: CD4+ or CD8+ T cells sorted from blood, sampled in a trial of the OX40 agonist ivuxolimab. The origin of this receptor is an adult with an advanced solid tumor such as melanoma, head and neck, liver or kidney cancer. V and J are TRBV5-1 and TRBJ2-3; the D gene is possibly TRBD2 (5 bases). Here the CDR3 reads CASSIPKLVSDTQYF. DNA of the CDR3: TGCGCCAGCAGCATACCAAAACTAGTCTCAGATACGCAGTATTTT.